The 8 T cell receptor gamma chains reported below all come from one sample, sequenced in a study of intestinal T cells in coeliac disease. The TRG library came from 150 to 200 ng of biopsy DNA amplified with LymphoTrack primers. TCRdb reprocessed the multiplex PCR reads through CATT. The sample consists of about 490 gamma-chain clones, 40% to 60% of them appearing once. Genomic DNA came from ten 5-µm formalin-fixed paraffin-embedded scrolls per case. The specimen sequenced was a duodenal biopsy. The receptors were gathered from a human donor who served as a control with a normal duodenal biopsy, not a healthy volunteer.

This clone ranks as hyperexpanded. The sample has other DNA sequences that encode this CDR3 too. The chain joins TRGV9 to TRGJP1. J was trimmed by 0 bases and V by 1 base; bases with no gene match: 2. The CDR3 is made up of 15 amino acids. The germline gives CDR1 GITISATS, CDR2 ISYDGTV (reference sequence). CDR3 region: CALWEVYTTGWFKIF. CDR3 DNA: TGTGCCTTGTGGGAGGTTTATACCACTGGTTGGTTCAAGATATTT.

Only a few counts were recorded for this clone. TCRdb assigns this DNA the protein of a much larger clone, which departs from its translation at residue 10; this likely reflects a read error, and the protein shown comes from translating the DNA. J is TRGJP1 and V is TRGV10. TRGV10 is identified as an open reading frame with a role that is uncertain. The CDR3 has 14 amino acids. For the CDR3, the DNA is TGTGCTGCGTGGGATTTGAGTACTGGTGGGTTCAAGATATTT. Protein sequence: CAAWDLSTGGFKIF.

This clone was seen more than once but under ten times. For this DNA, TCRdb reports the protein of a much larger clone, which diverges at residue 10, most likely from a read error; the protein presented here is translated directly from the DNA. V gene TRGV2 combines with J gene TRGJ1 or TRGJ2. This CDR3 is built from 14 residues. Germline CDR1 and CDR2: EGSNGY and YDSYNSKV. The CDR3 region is CATWDGLNYHKKLF. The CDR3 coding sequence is TGTGCCACCTGGGACGGGCTGAATTATCATAAGAAACTCTTT.

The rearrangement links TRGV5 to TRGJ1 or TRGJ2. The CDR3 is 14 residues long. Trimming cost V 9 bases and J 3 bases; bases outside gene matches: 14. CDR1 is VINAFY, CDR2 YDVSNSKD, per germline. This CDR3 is CATVVQNGYYKKLF. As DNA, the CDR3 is TGTGCCACCGTGGTCCAGAATGGTTATTATAAGAAACTCTTT.

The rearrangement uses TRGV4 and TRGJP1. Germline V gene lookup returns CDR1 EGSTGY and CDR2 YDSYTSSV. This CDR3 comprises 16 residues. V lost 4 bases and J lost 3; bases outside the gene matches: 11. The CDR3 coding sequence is TGTGCCACCTGGGAGTGGGGCTATGCCACTGGTTGGTTCAAGATATTT. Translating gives CATWEWGYATGWFKIF.

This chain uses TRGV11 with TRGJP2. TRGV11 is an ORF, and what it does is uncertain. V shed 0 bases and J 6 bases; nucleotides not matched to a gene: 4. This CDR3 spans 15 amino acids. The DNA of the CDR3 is TGTGCCTGCTGGATTAGGCACGGAGGTGATTGGATCAAGACGTTT. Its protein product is CACWIRHGGDWIKTF.

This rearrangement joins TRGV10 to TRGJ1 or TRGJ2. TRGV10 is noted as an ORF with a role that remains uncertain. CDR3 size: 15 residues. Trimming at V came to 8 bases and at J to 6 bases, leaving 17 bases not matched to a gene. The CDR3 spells CAAWDFNFFFYKKLF. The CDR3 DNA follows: TGTGCTGCGTGGGATTTTAACTTTTTTTTTTATAAGAAACTCTTT.

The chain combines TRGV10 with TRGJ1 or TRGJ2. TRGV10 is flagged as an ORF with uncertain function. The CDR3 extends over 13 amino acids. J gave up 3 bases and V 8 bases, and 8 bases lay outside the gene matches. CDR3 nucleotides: TGTGCTGCGTGGGTTGAACGTTATTATAAGAAACTCTTT. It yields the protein CAAWVERYYKKLF.